The 18 T cell receptor beta chains reported below all come from one sample, sequenced in a study of blood T cell repertoires in COVID-19. The table came from immunoSEQ multiplex PCR; TCRdb's copy has only in-frame clones and leaves some out. The table shows 110,000 to 150,000 clones, with 70% to 90% occurring only once. The sample was peripheral blood. These TCRs come from a woman aged 50 to 65 with acute or convalescent COVID-19.

Only a few counts were recorded for this clone. This rearrangement joins TRBV4-3 to TRBJ2-5, with 10 bases lining up with TRBD1. The CDR3 contains 22 residues. CDR1 and CDR2 from the germline V gene are LGHNA and YSLEER. Trimming removed 2 bases from V and 3 bases from J; junction bases left unmatched: 24. For the CDR3, the DNA is TGCGCCAGCAGCCAAAGGGGGGGACAGGGGTCGATTCTTTTTGGCCGGGAAGAGACCCAGTACTTC. This sequence encodes CASSQRGGQGSILFGREETQYF.

V gene TRBV6-1 combines with J gene TRBJ2-1; weak D call: TRBD1 (5 bases). Trimming cost V 2 bases and J 2 bases, with 10 bases left between them. Germline V gene data show CDR1 as MNHNS and CDR2 as SASEGT. The CDR3 covers 15 residues. The DNA of the CDR3 is TGTGCCAGCAGTGAATCAACAGGCCCCTACAATGAGCAGTTCTTC. It is translated as CASSESTGPYNEQFF.

The CDR3 sequence: CASNGGAGATNEKLFF. The DNA of the CDR3 is TGTGCCAGCAATGGTGGAGCCGGTGCAACTAATGAAAAACTGTTTTTT. The chain joins TRBV2 to TRBJ1-4; D remains ambiguous. Germline V gene sequence: CDR1 SNHLY, CDR2 FYNNEI. This CDR3 comprises 16 residues. Deletions cut 7 bases from V and 0 bases from J, with 15 bases between. The variable domain in full, completed from reference TRBV2 and TRBJ1-4, reads EPEVTQTPSHQVTQMGQEVILRCVPISNHLYFYWYRQILGQKVEFLVSFYNNEISEKSEIFDDQFSVERPDGSNFTLKIRSTKLEDSAMYFCASNGGAGATNEKLFFGSGTQLSVL.

The chain links TRBV3-1 (or the pseudogene TRBV3-2) to TRBJ2-3, with TRBD1 identical over 8 bases. Germline V gene data show CDR1 as LGHDT and CDR2 as YNNKEL (reference sequence). Germline trimming cut 2 bases from V and 4 bases from J; bases unmatched to any gene: 14. CDR3 length: 18 residues. The CDR3 sequence is CASSQNAPATGDADTQYF. The CDR3 DNA is TGTGCCAGCAGCCAAAACGCCCCAGCGACAGGGGACGCAGATACGCAGTATTTT.

The chain carries TRBV3-1 (or the pseudogene TRBV3-2) and TRBJ2-5, with D hard to call. Trimming stripped 2 bases from V and 1 base from J, with 8 bases between. This CDR3 has 14 residues. Germline lookup yields CDR1 LGHDT and CDR2 YNNKEL (reference sequence). Written as DNA, the CDR3 is TGTGCCAGCAGCCAATATGGGCTCCAAGAGACCCAGTACTTC. Protein product: CASSQYGLQETQYF.

V and J are TRBV6-6 and TRBJ1-1; the D gene is possibly TRBD1 (6 bases). Germline loops: CDR1 MNHNY, CDR2 SVGAGI (reference sequence). This CDR3 is 12 amino acids long. Trimming took 7 bases from V and 1 from J, leaving 7 bases between them. The CDR3 spells CASTDRNTEAFF. The CDR3 DNA reads as TGTGCCAGCACGGACAGGAACACTGAAGCTTTCTTT.

The CDR3 DNA is TGTGCCAGCAGCTTGGCGCCGGAGCGGATCTACGAGCAGTACTTC. It codes for CASSLAPERIYEQYF. V is TRBV5-5 and J is TRBJ2-7; tentatively, D is TRBD2 (5 bases). The CDR3 runs to 15 residues. Trimming cost V 0 bases and J 3 bases, with 13 bases left between them. Germline CDR1 reads SGHKS; CDR2 reads YYEKEE (reference sequence).

The chain uses TRBV6-5 and TRBJ1-1, with D perhaps TRBD1 (5 bases). The CDR3 is 14 amino acids. V dropped 2 bases and J dropped 4 bases, with 11 bases sitting between them. Per germline, CDR1 MNHEY and CDR2 SVGAGI. As DNA, the CDR3 is TGTGCCAGCAGTTACGAGGACATCGGCACTGAAGCTTTCTTT. Protein: CASSYEDIGTEAFF.

V usage is TRBV6-2 or TRBV6-3 and J usage is TRBJ1-5, with D perhaps TRBD1 (5 bases). Germline lookup yields CDR1 MNHEY and CDR2 SVGEGT. The CDR3 has 15 residues. Trimming left V 2 bases short and J 0 bases short, with 8 bases between. The CDR3 bases are TGTGCCAGCAGTTACGGGGGGTCTAGCAATCAGCCCCAGCATTTT. This codes for CASSYGGSSNQPQHF.

This clone was recorded a few times. The V gene is TRBV7-2, the J gene TRBJ1-2; possible D gene TRBD1, 6 bases. The CDR3 sequence is 14 residues long. With 4 bases removed from V and 2 bases from J, the gap between germline ends came to 11 bases. The germline V gene has CDR1 SGHTA and CDR2 FQGNSA. The CDR3, as DNA: TGTGCCAGCAGCTGGACAGACCCCAACTATGGCTACACCTTC. This gives the protein CASSWTDPNYGYTF.

This clone was seen just once. V gene TRBV5-1 combines with J gene TRBJ1-4; 7 bases match TRBD1. The germline V gene encodes CDR1 SGHRS and CDR2 YFSETQ. V lost 4 bases to trimming and J lost 3 bases; unmatched junction nucleotides: 3. The CDR3 is 14 residues long. The CDR3 bases are TGCGCCAGCAGCAGGGACAGTCCTAATGAAAAACTGTTTTTT. Translation: CASSRDSPNEKLFF. Complete variable domain (other parts from reference TRBV5-1 and TRBJ1-4): KAGVTQTPRYLIKTRGQQVTLSCSPISGHRSVSWYQQTPGQGLQFLFEYFSETQRNKGNFPGRFSGRQFSNSRSEMNVSTLELGDSALYLCASSRDSPNEKLFFGSGTQLSVL.

V usage is TRBV3-1 (or the pseudogene TRBV3-2) and J usage is TRBJ1-1; no clear D. V lost 4 bases and J 1 base, leaving 13 bases between the germline ends. Looked up from germline, CDR1 is LGHDT and CDR2 is YNNKEL (reference sequence). This CDR3 spans 15 amino acids. The CDR3: CASSPSGSKNTEAFF. The CDR3, as DNA: TGTGCCAGCAGCCCCTCGGGGAGCAAGAACACTGAAGCTTTCTTT.

The rearrangement links TRBV2 to TRBJ2-3; D is unclear. Trimming shortened V by 4 bases and J by 2 bases, and 7 bases separated the two germline ends. From germline, CDR1 is SNHLY and CDR2 FYNNEI. This CDR3 has 13 residues. The CDR3 reads CASSGSLTDTQYF. CDR3 coding DNA: TGTGCCAGCAGTGGCAGTCTCACAGATACGCAGTATTTT.

A few counts support this clone. The chain links TRBV7-9 to TRBJ1-3; a possible D gene is TRBD1 (6 bases). Trimming took 7 bases from V and 0 from J, leaving 10 bases between them. CDR3 length: 14 residues. Germline CDR1 SEHNR, CDR2 FQNEAQ (reference sequence). The CDR3 loop is CASMGGASGNTIYF. For the CDR3, the DNA is TGTGCCAGCATGGGGGGGGCCTCTGGAAACACCATATATTTT.

CDR3 in amino acids: CATGTRGGDTQYF. CDR3 sequence (DNA): TGTGCCACCGGGACGCGGGGGGGCGATACGCAGTATTTT. The V and J genes are TRBV24-1 and TRBJ2-3; the match to TRBD2 covers 9 bases. The germline V gene has CDR1 KGHDR and CDR2 SFDVKD. V trimming: 9 bases; J trimming: 6 bases; junction bases outside the gene matches: 6. This CDR3 is built from 13 residues.

This clone was observed a single time. This chain joins TRBV19 and TRBJ1-5, with 12 bases that match TRBD1. Germline trimming cut 5 bases from V and 7 bases from J; bases unmatched to any gene: 12. The CDR3 spans 17 residues. The germline V gene encodes CDR1 LNHDA and CDR2 SQIVND (reference sequence). The CDR3 loop is CASSPGQGAIFGQPQHF. CDR3 DNA: TGTGCCAGTAGTCCGGGACAGGGGGCGATCTTCGGACAGCCCCAGCATTTT.

This clone has only a few counts. V and J are TRBV4-3 and TRBJ1-2; 8 bases agree with TRBD1. CDR1 is LGHNA, CDR2 YSLEER, per germline. This CDR3 has 15 amino acids. V dropped 4 bases and J dropped 6; count of bases not matched to a gene: 10. In DNA form, the CDR3 reads TGCGCCAGCAGCCGAGCGGACAGGGTGTCGGATGGCTACACCTTC. This sequence encodes CASSRADRVSDGYTF.

The sample holds one count of this clone. This rearrangement joins TRBV7-9 to TRBJ1-4; the D gene is possibly TRBD1 (5 bases). The CDR3 consists of 14 residues. The germline V gene has CDR1 SEHNR and CDR2 FQNEAQ (reference sequence). Trimming cost V 2 bases and J 4 bases, with 8 bases left between them. The chain's CDR3 is CASSLQGLNEKLFF. CDR3 nucleotides: TGTGCCAGCAGCTTACAGGGACTTAATGAAAAACTGTTTTTT.